This T cell receptor beta chain emerged from a study of blood T cell repertoires in COVID-19. In the study overall: Acute-phase and convalescent COVID-19 samples originated in the United States, Italy and Spain. Sources were T cells, B-cell-depleted T cells, or PBMCs; the material itself was cDNA or gDNA.

This table comes from immunoSEQ multiplex PCR, and its TCRdb copy is limited to in-frame clones, with some not included. The data contain 490,000 or so clones, approximately 86% of them seen just once; the ten biggest clones take up approximately 8.3%. Recruits, aged about 18 to 90 years, lived in 24 US areas. Allocation to cohorts depended on clinical history reported by the participants. Trimming left V 1 base short and J 0 bases short, with 9 bases between. CDR3 length: 15 residues. Germline V lookup: CDR1 SGHTA, CDR2 FQGNSA. Sequenced sample: PBMCs or T cells enriched from blood (not recorded which). The TCR originated in a woman aged 55-70 years who had recovered from COVID-19. The genes are TRBV7-2 and TRBJ1-1; possibly TRBD1 for D (6 bases). The CDR3 loop reads CASSLDREMNTEAFF. The CDR3 bases are TGTGCCAGCAGCTTAGACAGGGAAATGAACACTGAAGCTTTCTTT.